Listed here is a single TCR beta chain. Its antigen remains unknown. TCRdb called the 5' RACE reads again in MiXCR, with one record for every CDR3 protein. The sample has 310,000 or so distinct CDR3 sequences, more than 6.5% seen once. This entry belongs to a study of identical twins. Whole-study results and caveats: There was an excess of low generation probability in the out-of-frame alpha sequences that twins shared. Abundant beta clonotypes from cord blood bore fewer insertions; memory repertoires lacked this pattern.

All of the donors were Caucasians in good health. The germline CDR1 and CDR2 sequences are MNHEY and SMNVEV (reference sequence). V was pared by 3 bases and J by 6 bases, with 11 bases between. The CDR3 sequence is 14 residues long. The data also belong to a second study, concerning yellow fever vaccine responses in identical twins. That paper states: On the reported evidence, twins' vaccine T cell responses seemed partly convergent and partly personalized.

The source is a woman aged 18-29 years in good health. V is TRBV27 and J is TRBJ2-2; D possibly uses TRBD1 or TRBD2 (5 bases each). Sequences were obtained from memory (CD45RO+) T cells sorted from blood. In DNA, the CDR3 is TGTGCCAGCAGTTTTACGGGGCGGTCCGGGGAGCTGTTTTTT. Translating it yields CASSFTGRSGELFF.